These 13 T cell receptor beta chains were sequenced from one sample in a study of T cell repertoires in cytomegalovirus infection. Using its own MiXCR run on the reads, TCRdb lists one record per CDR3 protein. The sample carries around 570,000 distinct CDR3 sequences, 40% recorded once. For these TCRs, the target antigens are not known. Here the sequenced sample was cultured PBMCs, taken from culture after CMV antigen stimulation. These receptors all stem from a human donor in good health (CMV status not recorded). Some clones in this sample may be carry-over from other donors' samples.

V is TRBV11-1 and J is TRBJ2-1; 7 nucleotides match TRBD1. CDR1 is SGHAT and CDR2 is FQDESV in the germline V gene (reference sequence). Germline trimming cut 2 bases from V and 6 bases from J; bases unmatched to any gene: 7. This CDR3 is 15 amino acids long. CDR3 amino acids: CASSLRQGVSNEQFF. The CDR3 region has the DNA TGTGCCAGCAGCTTAAGACAGGGTGTAAGCAATGAGCAGTTCTTC.

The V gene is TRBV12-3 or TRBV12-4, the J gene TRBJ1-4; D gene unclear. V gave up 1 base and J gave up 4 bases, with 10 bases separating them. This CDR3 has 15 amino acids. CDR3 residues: CASSLVRGYNEKLFF. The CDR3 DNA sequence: TGTGCCAGCAGTTTAGTTCGGGGTTATAATGAAAAACTGTTTTTT.

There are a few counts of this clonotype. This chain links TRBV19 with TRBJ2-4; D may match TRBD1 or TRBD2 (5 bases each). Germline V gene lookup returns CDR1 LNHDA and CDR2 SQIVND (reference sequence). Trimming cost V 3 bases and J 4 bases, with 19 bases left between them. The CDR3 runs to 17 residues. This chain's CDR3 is CASSIRGRRTLKNIQYF. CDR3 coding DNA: TGTGCCAGTAGTATTCGGGGCAGGCGTACACTTAAAAACATTCAGTACTTC.

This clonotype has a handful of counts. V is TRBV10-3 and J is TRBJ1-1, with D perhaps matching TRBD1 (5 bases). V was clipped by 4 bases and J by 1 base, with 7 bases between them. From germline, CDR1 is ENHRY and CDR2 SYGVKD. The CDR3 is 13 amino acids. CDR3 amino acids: CAISGTTNTEAFF. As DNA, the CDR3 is TGTGCCATCAGTGGGACAACGAACACTGAAGCTTTCTTT.

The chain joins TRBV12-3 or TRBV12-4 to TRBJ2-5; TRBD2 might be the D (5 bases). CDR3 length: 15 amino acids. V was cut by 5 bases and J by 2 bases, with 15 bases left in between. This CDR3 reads CASSPGGLDQETQYF. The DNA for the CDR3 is TGTGCCAGCAGTCCTGGAGGACTCGATCAAGAGACCCAGTACTTC.

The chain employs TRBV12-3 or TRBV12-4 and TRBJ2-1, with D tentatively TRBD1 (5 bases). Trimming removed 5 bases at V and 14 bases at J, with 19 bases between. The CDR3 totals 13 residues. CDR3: CASSDAQGVGEFF. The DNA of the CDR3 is TGTGCCAGCAGTGACGCCCAAGGGGTTGGAGAGTTCTTC.

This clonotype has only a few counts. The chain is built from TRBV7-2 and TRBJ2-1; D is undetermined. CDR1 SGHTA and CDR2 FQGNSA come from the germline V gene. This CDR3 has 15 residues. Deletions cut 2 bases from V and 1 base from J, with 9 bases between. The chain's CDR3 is CASSLPLGSYNEQFF. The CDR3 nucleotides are TGTGCCAGCAGCTTACCATTGGGTTCCTACAATGAGCAGTTCTTC.

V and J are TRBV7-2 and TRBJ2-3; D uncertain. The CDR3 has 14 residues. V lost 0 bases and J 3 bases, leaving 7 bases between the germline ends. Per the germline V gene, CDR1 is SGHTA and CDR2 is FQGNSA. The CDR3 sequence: CASSLAHLTDTQYF. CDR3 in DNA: TGTGCCAGCAGCTTAGCGCACTTGACAGATACGCAGTATTTT.

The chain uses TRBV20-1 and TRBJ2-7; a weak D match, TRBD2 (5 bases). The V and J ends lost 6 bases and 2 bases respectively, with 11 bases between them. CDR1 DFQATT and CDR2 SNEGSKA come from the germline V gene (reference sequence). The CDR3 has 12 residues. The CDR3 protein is CSATEDPYEQYF. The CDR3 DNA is TGCAGTGCCACGGAGGACCCCTACGAGCAGTACTTC.

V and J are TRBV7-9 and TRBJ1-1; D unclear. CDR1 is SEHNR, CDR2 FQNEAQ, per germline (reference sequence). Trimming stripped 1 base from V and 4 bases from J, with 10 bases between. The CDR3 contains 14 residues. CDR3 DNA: TGTGCCAGCAGCTTAGTTCCACCAGGCACTGAAGCTTTCTTT. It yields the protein CASSLVPPGTEAFF.

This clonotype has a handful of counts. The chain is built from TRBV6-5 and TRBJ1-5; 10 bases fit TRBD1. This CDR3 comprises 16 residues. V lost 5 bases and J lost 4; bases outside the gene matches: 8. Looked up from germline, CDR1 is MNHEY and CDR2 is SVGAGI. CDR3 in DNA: TGTGCCAGCAGTAGCCGGGACAGGGGCGAGAATCAGCCCCAGCATTTT. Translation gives CASSSRDRGENQPQHF.

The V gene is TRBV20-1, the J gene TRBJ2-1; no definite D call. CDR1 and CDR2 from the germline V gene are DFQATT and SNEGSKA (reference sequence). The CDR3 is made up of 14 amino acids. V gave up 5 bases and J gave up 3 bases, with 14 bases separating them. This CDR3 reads CSAHLKGYYNEQFF. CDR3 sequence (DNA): TGCAGTGCTCACCTCAAAGGATACTACAATGAGCAGTTCTTC.

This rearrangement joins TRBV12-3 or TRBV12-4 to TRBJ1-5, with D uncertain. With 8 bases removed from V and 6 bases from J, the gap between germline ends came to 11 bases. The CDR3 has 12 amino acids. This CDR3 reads CASSLPPQPQHF. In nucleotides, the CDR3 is TGTGCCAGCTCATTACCCCCTCAGCCCCAGCATTTT.